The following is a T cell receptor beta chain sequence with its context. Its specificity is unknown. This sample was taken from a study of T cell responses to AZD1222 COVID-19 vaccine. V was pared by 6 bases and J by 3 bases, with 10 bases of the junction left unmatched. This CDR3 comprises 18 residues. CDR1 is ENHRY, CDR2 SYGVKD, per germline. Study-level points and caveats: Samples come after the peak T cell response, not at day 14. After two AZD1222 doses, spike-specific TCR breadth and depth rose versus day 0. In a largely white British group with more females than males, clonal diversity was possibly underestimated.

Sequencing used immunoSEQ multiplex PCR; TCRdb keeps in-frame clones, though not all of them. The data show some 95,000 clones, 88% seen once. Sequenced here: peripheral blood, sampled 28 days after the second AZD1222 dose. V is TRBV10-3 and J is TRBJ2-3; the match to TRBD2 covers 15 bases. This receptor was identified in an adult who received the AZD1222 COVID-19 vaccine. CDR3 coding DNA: TGTGCCATCAGGACACACCCGGGACTAGCGGGGGGAACAGATACGCAGTATTTT. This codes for CAIRTHPGLAGGTDTQYF.